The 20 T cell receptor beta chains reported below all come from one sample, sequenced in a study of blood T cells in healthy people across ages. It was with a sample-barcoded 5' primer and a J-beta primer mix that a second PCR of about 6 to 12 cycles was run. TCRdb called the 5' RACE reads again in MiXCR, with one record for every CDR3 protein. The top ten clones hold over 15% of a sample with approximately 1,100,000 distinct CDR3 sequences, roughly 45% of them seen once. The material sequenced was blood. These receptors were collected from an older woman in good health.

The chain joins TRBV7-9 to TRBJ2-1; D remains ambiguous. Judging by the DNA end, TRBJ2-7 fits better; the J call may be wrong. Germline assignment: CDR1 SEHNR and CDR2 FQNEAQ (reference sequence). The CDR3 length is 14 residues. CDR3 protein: CASSFVVSYNEQYF. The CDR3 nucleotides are TGTGCCAGCAGCTTTGTGGTATCCTACAATGAGCAGTACTTC.

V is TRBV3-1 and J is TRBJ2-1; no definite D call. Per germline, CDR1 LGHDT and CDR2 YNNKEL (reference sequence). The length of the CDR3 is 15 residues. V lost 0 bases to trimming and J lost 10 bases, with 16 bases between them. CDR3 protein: CASSQDNRWRNEQFF. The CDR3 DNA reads TGTGCCAGCAGCCAAGATAATCGATGGCGGAACGAGCAGTTCTTC.

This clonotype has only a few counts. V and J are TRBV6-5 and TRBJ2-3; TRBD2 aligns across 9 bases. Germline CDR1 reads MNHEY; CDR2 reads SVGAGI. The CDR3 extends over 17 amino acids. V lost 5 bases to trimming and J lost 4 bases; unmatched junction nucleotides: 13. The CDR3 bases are TGTGCCAGCAGTAACCCGGATAGCGGGAGAAATCCAGATACGCAGTATTTT. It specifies CASSNPDSGRNPDTQYF.

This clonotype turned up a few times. The CDR3 here is CASSQDIPGGRDYGYTF. The CDR3 DNA reads TGCGCCAGCAGCCAAGATATTCCGGGTGGTAGGGACTATGGCTACACCTTC. V is TRBV4-1 and J is TRBJ1-2; no definite D call. Germline CDR1 is MGHRA and CDR2 is YSYEKL. The V and J ends lost 0 bases and 3 bases respectively, with 17 bases between them. This CDR3 spans 17 amino acids.

The CDR3 protein is CSARSPKVYEQYF. CDR3 nucleotides: TGCAGTGCTAGATCACCTAAGGTTTACGAGCAGTACTTC. This chain uses TRBV20-1 with TRBJ2-5; D unclear. Gene TRBJ2-7 matches the end of the DNA better, so the J call may be wrong. Germline lookup yields CDR1 DFQATT and CDR2 SNEGSKA (reference sequence). The CDR3 runs 13 residues.

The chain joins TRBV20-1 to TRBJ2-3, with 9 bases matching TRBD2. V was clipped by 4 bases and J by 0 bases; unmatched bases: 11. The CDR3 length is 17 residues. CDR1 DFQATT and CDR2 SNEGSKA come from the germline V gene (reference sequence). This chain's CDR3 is CSANPRGGGRSTDTQYF. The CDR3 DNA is TGCAGTGCTAATCCGCGGGGGGGAGGGAGAAGCACAGATACGCAGTATTTT.

The CDR3 is CASSPEARGSTDTQYF. Written as DNA, the CDR3 is TGCGCCAGCAGCCCTGAGGCGCGGGGTAGCACAGATACGCAGTATTTT. The chain carries TRBV5-1 and TRBJ2-3; D may be TRBD2 (6 bases). Trimming took 4 bases from V and 0 from J, leaving 15 bases between them. Per germline, CDR1 SGHRS and CDR2 YFSETQ. The CDR3 consists of 16 residues.

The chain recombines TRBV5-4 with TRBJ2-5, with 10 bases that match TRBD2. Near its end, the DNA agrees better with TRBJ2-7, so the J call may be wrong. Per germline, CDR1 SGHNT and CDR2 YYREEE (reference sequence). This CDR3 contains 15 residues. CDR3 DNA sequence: TGTGCCAGCAGCTCCGGGACTAGCGAATATTACGAGCAGTACTTC. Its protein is CASSSGTSEYYEQYF.

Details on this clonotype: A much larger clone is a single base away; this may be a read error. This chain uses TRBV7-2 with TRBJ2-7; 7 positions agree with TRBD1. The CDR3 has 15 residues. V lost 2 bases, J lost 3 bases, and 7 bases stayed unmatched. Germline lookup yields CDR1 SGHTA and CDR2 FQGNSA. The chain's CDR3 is CASSLQVTGIYEQYF. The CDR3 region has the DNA TGTGCCAGCAGCTTACAGGTGACAGGGATCTACGAGCAGTACTTC.

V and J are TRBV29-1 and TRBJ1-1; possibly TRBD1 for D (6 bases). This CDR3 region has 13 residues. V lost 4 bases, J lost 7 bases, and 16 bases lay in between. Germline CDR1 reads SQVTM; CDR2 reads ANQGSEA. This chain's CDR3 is CSVGVPQGHEAFF. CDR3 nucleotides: TGCAGCGTTGGAGTGCCCCAGGGGCATGAAGCTTTCTTT.

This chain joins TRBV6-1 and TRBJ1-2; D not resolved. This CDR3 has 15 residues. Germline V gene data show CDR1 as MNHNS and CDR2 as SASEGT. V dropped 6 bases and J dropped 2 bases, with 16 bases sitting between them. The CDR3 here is CASRVWGEVNYGYTF. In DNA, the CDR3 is TGTGCCAGCAGGGTCTGGGGAGAGGTGAACTATGGCTACACCTTC.

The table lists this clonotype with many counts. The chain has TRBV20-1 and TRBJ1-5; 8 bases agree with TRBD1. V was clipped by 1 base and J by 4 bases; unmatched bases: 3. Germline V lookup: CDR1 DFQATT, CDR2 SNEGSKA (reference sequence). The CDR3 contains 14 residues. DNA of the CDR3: TGCAGTGCTAGAGGGACAGGGAAGAATCAGCCCCAGCATTTT. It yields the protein CSARGTGKNQPQHF.

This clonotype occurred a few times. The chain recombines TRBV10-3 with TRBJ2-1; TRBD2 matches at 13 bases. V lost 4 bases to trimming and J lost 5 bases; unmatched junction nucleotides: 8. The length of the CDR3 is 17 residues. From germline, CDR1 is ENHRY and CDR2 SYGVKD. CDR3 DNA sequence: TGTGCCATCAGTGCCCCCCCCACTAGCGGGGGGGACAATGAGCAGTTCTTC. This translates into CAISAPPTSGGDNEQFF.

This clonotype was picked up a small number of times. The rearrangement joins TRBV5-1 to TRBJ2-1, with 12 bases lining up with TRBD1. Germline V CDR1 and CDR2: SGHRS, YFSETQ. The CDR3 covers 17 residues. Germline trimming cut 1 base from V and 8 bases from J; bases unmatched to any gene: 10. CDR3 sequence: CASSLHGDRGRIDEQFF. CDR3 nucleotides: TGCGCCAGCAGCTTGCACGGGGACAGGGGGCGCATTGATGAGCAGTTCTTC.

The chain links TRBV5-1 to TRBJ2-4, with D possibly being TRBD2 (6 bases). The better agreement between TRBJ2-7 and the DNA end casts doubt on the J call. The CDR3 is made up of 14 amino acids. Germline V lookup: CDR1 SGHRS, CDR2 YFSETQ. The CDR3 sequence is CASSLGGRGHEQYF. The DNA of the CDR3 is TGCGCCAGCAGCTTGGGCGGGCGGGGCCACGAGCAGTACTTC.

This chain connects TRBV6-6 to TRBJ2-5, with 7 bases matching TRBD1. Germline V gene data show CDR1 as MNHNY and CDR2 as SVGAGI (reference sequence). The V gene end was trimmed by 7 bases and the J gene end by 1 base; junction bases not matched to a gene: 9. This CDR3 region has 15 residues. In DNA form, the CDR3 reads TGTGCCAGCACCCCAATCCGACAGGGCCAAGAGACCCAGTACTTC. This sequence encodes CASTPIRQGQETQYF.

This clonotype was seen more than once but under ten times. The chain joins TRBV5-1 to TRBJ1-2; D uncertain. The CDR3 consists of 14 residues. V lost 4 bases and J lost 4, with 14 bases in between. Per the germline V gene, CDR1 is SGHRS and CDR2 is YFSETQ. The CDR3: CASSEGSMGYGYTF. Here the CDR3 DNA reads TGCGCCAGCAGCGAGGGATCTATGGGCTATGGCTACACCTTC.

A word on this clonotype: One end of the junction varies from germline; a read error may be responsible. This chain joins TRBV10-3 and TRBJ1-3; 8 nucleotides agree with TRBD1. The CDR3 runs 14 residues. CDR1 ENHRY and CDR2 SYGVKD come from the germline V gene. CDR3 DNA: TGTACCATCTCGACAGGGGCCTCTGGAAACACCATATATTTT. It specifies CTISTGASGNTIYF.

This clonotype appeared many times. CDR3 protein: CSVESSQETQYF. In nucleotides, the CDR3 is TGCAGCGTTGAGTCCAGTCAAGAGACCCAGTACTTC. This chain uses TRBV29-1 with TRBJ2-5; D gene unclear. The CDR3 sequence is 12 residues long. CDR1 and CDR2 from the germline V gene are SQVTM and ANQGSEA. V was cut by 3 bases and J by 2 bases, with 7 bases left in between.

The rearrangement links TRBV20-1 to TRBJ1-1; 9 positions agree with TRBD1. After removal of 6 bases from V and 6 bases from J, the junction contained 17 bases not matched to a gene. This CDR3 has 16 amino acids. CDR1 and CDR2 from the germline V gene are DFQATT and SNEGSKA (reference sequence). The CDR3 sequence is CSAVGGFGQGSAEAFF. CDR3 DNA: TGCAGTGCCGTAGGGGGGTTCGGACAGGGGTCCGCTGAAGCTTTCTTT.